These T cell receptor beta chains were read from a single sample in a study of blood T cell repertoires in COVID-19. TCRdb's table, derived via immunoSEQ multiplex PCR, lists solely in-frame clones and lacks some. The sample has about 39,000 clones; approximately 80% are singletons. The sequenced sample was peripheral blood. Receptors originate from a man aged 50 to 60 with active or convalescent COVID-19. Both conserved end residues are part of each CDR3. Fields, in order: J gene, V gene, CDR3 protein.

>TRBJ1-1|TRBV5-4
CASSYRAGEGTEAFF
>TRBJ2-7|TRBV13
CASSLSAGGYNSYEQYF
>TRBJ2-3|TRBV3-1/TRBV3-2
CASSQGMALRSTDTQYF
>TRBJ2-1|TRBV27
CASSPLGQGGYNEQFF
>TRBJ2-5|TRBV5-5
CASSFMFGTPEETQYF
>TRBJ2-3|TRBV7-2
CASKSGGDTQYF
>TRBJ2-1|TRBV18
CASSPAGKSSYNEQFF
>TRBJ2-3|TRBV3-1/TRBV3-2
CASSQDLGTLAAFTDTQYF
>TRBJ1-2|TRBV10-1
CASSEGQGFGYTF
>TRBJ2-7|TRBV28
CASSSPGQGGTEQYF
>TRBJ1-2|TRBV7-8
CASSLDEEGGYTF
>TRBJ1-2|TRBV19
CASRPGQWSYTF
>TRBJ2-7|TRBV11-2
CASSLDGSAVKIEQYF
>TRBJ2-2|TRBV6-1
CASSEARTSGGAGPGELFF
>TRBJ2-5|TRBV14
CASSQRELQTQYF
>TRBJ1-2|TRBV10-2
CASGDRGLNYGYTF
>TRBJ1-1|TRBV19
CASKTWTGGMNTEAFF
>TRBJ1-1|TRBV5-8
CASSLFTARGVPEAFF
>TRBJ1-1|TRBV6-5
CASSYGGQGAEAFF
>TRBJ2-4|TRBV1
CTSSQDGLAGVSAKNIQYF
>TRBJ1-3|TRBV5-3
CARSKEDRGRNTIYF
>TRBJ1-5|TRBV30
CAWTSTGGYSNQPQHF
>TRBJ1-1|TRBV15
CATSSLQGMNTEAFF
>TRBJ1-1|TRBV5-1
CASSLGPQGAGTEAFF
>TRBJ1-2|TRBV5-6
CASSPRTAYGYTF
>TRBJ2-3|TRBV18
CASSPIGGASTDTQYF
>TRBJ2-1|TRBV9
CASSVVISYNEQFF
>TRBJ1-1|TRBV2
CASSEMIGMNTEAFF
>TRBJ1-5|TRBV6-5
CASSYSPGLQPQHF
>TRBJ1-5|TRBV6-2/TRBV6-3
CASSAGSPQPQHF
>TRBJ2-1|TRBV7-9
CASNPSGTSGGYEQFF
>TRBJ2-7|TRBV2
CASSWTGGQGEQYF
>TRBJ2-6|TRBV4-1
CASSPRGSGANVLTF
>TRBJ1-1|TRBV3-1/TRBV3-2
CASSRTGDTTEAFF
>TRBJ1-5|TRBV3-1/TRBV3-2
CASSQDRGDNQPQHF
>TRBJ2-7|TRBV30
CAWREFPGTGSEQYF
>TRBJ1-2|TRBV27
CASSRGASYGYTF
>TRBJ1-2|TRBV12-3/TRBV12-4
CASSLSENYGYTF
>TRBJ1-1|TRBV11-2
CASSLDRSPNTEAFF
>TRBJ1-5|TRBV19
CASQLDRGGQPQHF
>TRBJ2-7|TRBV6-2/TRBV6-3
CASSYSRRLAGTYEQYF